This entry lists 19 T cell receptor beta chains sequenced from one sample in a study of T cells after yellow fever vaccination. TCRdb reanalysed the 5' RACE reads using MiXCR and keeps one entry per CDR3 protein. The sample consists of about 340,000 distinct CDR3 sequences, around 4.1% of them appearing once. Sequencing used PBMCs, obtained 5 days after the yellow fever booster vaccination. These receptors were obtained from a man younger than 30 who received the YFV17D yellow fever vaccine.

This clonotype appeared many times. The rearrangement uses TRBV7-9 and TRBJ2-7; tentatively, D is TRBD1 (6 bases). This CDR3 comprises 14 residues. The germline CDR1 and CDR2 sequences are SEHNR and FQNEAQ (reference sequence). Trimming pared 3 bases from V and 3 bases from J, leaving 12 bases between. CDR3 protein: CASSFRTASYEQYF. The CDR3 DNA reads TGTGCCAGCAGCTTTCGGACAGCTAGCTACGAGCAGTACTTC.

This clonotype was observed at least ten times. The chain is built from TRBV9 and TRBJ2-5, with a possible D match to TRBD1 (5 bases). CDR1 SGDLS and CDR2 YYNGEE come from the germline V gene. The germline V and J ends were trimmed by 4 bases and 4 bases, with 14 bases remaining between them. This CDR3 is built from 14 residues. CDR3 in DNA: TGTGCCAGCAGCCCCCGGACACGGACAGAGACCCAGTACTTC. Translating it yields CASSPRTRTETQYF.

This clonotype was detected many times. V and J are TRBV5-1 and TRBJ1-1, with D possibly matching TRBD1 (6 bases). V was shortened by 1 base and J by 0 bases, with 13 bases between the two germline ends. This CDR3 has 16 residues. The V gene's germline CDR1 is SGHRS and CDR2 YFSETQ. The CDR3 bases are TGCGCCAGCAGCTTGTACTACAGGGCCATGAACACTGAAGCTTTCTTT. Residues: CASSLYYRAMNTEAFF. The whole variable domain, remainder taken from reference TRBV5-1 and TRBJ1-1, is KAGVTQTPRYLIKTRGQQVTLSCSPISGHRSVSWYQQTPGQGLQFLFEYFSETQRNKGNFPGRFSGRQFSNSRSEMNVSTLELGDSALYLCASSLYYRAMNTEAFFGQGTRLTVV.

V usage is TRBV5-5 and J usage is TRBJ1-1; D may be TRBD1 (6 bases). V dropped 6 bases and J dropped 4 bases, with 28 bases sitting between them. This CDR3 is 18 amino acids long. Germline CDR1 SGHKS, CDR2 YYEKEE (reference sequence). The CDR3 region is CASIRGRGGSMESTEAFF. The CDR3 nucleotides read TGTGCCAGCATCCGGGGGCGTGGGGGCTCGATGGAAAGCACTGAAGCTTTCTTT.

This clonotype was counted a few times. J is TRBJ2-7 and V is TRBV12-3 or TRBV12-4; 8 bases line up with TRBD1. With 3 bases clipped from V and 0 bases from J, the junction kept 4 bases outside the gene matches. The CDR3 sequence is 15 residues long. Written as DNA, the CDR3 is TGTGCCAGCAGTTTGAGGACAGGGAGCTCCTACGAGCAGTACGTC. Translating gives CASSLRTGSSYEQYV.

In its sample, this clonotype was seen a few times. The V gene is TRBV20-1, the J gene TRBJ2-1; 10 positions match TRBD1. The CDR3 contains 14 residues. Germline values: CDR1 DFQATT, CDR2 SNEGSKA (reference sequence). The V gene end was trimmed by 1 base and the J gene end by 15 bases; junction bases not matched to a gene: 12. For the CDR3, the DNA is TGCAGTGCTAGAGGTGCAACCGGGACAGGGGATCCGTTCTTC. Translated, it gives CSARGATGTGDPFF.

This clonotype occurred many times. V and J are TRBV6-5 and TRBJ1-6; the match to TRBD1 covers 7 bases. After removal of 5 bases from V and 3 bases from J, the junction contained 13 bases not matched to a gene. Germline CDR1 is MNHEY and CDR2 is SVGAGI. The CDR3 totals 18 residues. The CDR3: CASSLKPRTGHYNSPLHF. DNA of the CDR3: TGTGCCAGCAGTCTTAAACCGCGGACAGGCCACTATAATTCACCCCTCCACTTT.

The sample holds many counts of this clonotype. The CDR3: CASSDRVVQPQHF. CDR3 nucleotides: TGTGCCAGCTCCGACAGGGTTGTACAGCCCCAGCATTTT. The chain recombines TRBV6-2 or TRBV6-3 with TRBJ1-5; TRBD1 aligns across 7 bases. The CDR3 is 13 amino acids. V lost 8 bases, J lost 7 bases, and 8 bases stayed unmatched. Germline V gene lookup returns CDR1 MNHEY and CDR2 SVGEGT.

This clonotype was observed a handful of times. This chain joins TRBV6-2 or TRBV6-3 and TRBJ2-7; D possibly corresponds to TRBD1 (6 bases). Trimming removed 5 bases from V and 4 bases from J, with 12 bases in between. Germline V lookup: CDR1 MNHEY, CDR2 SVGEGT. This CDR3 is built from 13 residues. The CDR3 loop is CASSHNQGYEQYV. Written as DNA, the CDR3 is TGTGCCAGCAGTCATAACCAGGGGTACGAGCAGTACGTC.

This clonotype has a count of ten or more. This sequence joins TRBV5-1 and TRBJ2-7, with 7 bases matching TRBD1. Germline V lookup: CDR1 SGHRS, CDR2 YFSETQ. Trimming removed 5 bases from V and 2 bases from J; junction bases left unmatched: 13. The CDR3 loop spans 16 amino acids. The CDR3 loop is CASRRLTTGLPYEQYF. As DNA, the CDR3 is TGCGCCAGCAGACGTCTAACGACAGGGCTACCCTACGAGCAGTACTTC.

This clonotype was seen a few times. The V call is TRBV4-1, the J call TRBJ2-3; TRBD2 matches 10 bases. Per the germline V gene, CDR1 is MGHRA and CDR2 is YSYEKL. The CDR3 length is 17 residues. The ends lost 0 bases at V and 3 bases at J; junction bases unmatched: 6. CDR3 sequence (DNA): TGCGCCAGCAGCCAAGATCTTTCGGGACTAGCGACAGATACGCAGTATTTT. Encoded protein: CASSQDLSGLATDTQYF.

The chain uses TRBV3-1 and TRBJ1-5, with unresolved D. From germline, CDR1 is LGHDT and CDR2 YNNKEL (reference sequence). Trimming removed 3 bases at V and 7 bases at J, with 7 bases between. The length of the CDR3 is 12 residues. Written as DNA, the CDR3 is TGTGCCAGCAGCCATTCGGACCAGCCCCAGCATTTT. Encoded protein: CASSHSDQPQHF.

This clonotype was counted ten times or more. The rearrangement uses TRBV12-3 or TRBV12-4 and TRBJ2-7; D possibly corresponds to TRBD1 (6 bases). V shed 2 bases and J shed 5 bases, with 13 bases lying between them. This CDR3 spans 14 amino acids. The CDR3 DNA follows: TGTGCCAGCAGTTTATGGGGCAGGGGAAACGAGCAGTACTTC. Translation: CASSLWGRGNEQYF.

This clonotype came up a few times. The V and J genes are TRBV12-3 or TRBV12-4 and TRBJ1-1; a possible D gene is TRBD1 (5 bases). With 4 bases removed from V and 9 bases from J, the gap between germline ends came to 15 bases. This CDR3 is built from 13 residues. CDR3 protein: CASSSGTVYQAFF. CDR3 in DNA: TGTGCCAGCAGTTCCGGGACGGTCTACCAAGCTTTCTTT.

The rearrangement joins TRBV7-9 to TRBJ2-6; D gene uncertain. Per germline, CDR1 SEHNR and CDR2 FQNEAQ (reference sequence). V was pared by 1 base and J by 2 bases, with 12 bases between. This CDR3 has 17 amino acids. This CDR3 reads CASSLGSTGAGANVLTF. CDR3 nucleotides: TGTGCCAGCAGCTTAGGGTCAACCGGAGCTGGGGCCAACGTCCTGACTTTC.

About this clonotype: This may be a read error: a much more frequent sequence differs by one nucleotide. The chain has TRBV11-3 and TRBJ2-2; perhaps TRBD1 as D (6 bases). There are 16 residues in the CDR3. The V gene's germline CDR1 is SGHNT and CDR2 YENEEA. The germline V and J ends were trimmed by 7 bases and 4 bases, with 19 bases remaining between them. The CDR3 DNA sequence: TGTGCCAGCACTTCAGGCAGGGGCTCGATCACCGGGGAGCTGTTTTTT. Its protein is CASTSGRGSITGELFF. The variable domain in full, with the rest retrieved from reference TRBV11-3 and TRBJ2-2, is EAGVVQSPRYKIIEKKQPVAFWCNPISGHNTLYWYLQNLGQGPELLIRYENEEAVDDSQLPKDRFSAERLKGVDSTLKIQPAELGDSAVYLCASTSGRGSITGELFFGEGSRLTVL.

This clonotype was counted a few times. This chain uses TRBV29-1 with TRBJ2-3; D is ambiguous. CDR1 is SQVTM and CDR2 is ANQGSEA in the germline V gene. The ends were cut back, 7 bases at V and 5 bases at J, with 16 bases in the middle. The CDR3 consists of 13 residues. The CDR3 DNA follows: TGCAGCGCCAATGACATTTTTGGAGATACGCAGTATTTT. Its translation: CSANDIFGDTQYF.

Many counts were recorded for this clonotype. The V and J genes are TRBV5-1 and TRBJ2-3; D is possibly TRBD2 (6 bases). V lost 0 bases to trimming and J lost 5 bases, with 10 bases between them. Germline values: CDR1 SGHRS, CDR2 YFSETQ. The length of the CDR3 is 14 residues. The CDR3 protein is CASSLDDSGDTQYF. In nucleotides, the CDR3 is TGCGCCAGCAGCTTGGATGATAGCGGAGATACGCAGTATTTT.

Ten or more counts support this clonotype. V is TRBV6-2 or TRBV6-3 and J is TRBJ2-6, with D uncertain. V lost 5 bases and J 0 bases, leaving 8 bases between the germline ends. Germline CDR1 and CDR2: MNHEY and SVGEGT. The CDR3 is 15 residues long. CDR3 in amino acids: CASSTRSSGANVLTF. CDR3 nucleotides: TGTGCCAGCAGTACCAGGAGCTCTGGGGCCAACGTCCTGACTTTC.